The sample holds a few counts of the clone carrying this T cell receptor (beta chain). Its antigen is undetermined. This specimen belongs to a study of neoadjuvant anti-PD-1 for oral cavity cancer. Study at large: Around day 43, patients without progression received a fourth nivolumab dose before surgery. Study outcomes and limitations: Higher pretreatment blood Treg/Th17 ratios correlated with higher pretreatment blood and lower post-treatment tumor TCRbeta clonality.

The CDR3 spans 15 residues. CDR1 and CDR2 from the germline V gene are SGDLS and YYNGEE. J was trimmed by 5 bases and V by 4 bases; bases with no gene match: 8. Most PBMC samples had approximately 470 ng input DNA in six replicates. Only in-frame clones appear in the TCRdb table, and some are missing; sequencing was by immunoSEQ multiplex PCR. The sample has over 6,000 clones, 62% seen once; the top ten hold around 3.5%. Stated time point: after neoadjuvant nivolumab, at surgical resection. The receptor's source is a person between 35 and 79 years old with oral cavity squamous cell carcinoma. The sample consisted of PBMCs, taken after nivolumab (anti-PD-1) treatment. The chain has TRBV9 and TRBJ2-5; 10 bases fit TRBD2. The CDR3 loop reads CASSPQAGGPETQYF. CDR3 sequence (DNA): TGTGCCAGCAGCCCCCAAGCGGGGGGGCCCGAGACCCAGTACTTC.